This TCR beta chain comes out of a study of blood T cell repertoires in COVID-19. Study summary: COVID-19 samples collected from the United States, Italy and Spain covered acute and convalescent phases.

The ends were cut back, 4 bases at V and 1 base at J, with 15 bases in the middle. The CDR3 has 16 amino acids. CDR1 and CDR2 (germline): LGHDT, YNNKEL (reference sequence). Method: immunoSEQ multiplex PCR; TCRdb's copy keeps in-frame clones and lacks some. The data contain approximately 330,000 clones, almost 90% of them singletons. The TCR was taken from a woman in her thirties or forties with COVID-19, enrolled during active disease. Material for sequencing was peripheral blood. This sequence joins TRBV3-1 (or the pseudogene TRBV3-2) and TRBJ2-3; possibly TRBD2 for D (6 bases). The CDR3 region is CASSLGVASGTDTQYF. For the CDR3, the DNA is TGTGCCAGCAGCCTGGGGGTGGCTAGCGGCACAGATACGCAGTATTTT.